This paragraph covers one T cell receptor beta chain sequence. These data belong to a study of blood T cell repertoires in COVID-19. On the study more broadly: Acute and convalescent COVID-19 samples came from the United States, Italy and Spain.

Some clones are missing from TCRdb's copy, which holds only in-frame ones; the method was immunoSEQ multiplex PCR. This table has about 220,000 clones, 82% appearing once. Sequencing input: peripheral blood. This sequence was found in a woman aged 65 to 85 with COVID-19, enrolled during active disease.

CDR3 region: CASSLAGASGNTIYF. The CDR3 DNA follows: TGTGCCAGCAGCTTAGCGGGAGCCTCTGGAAACACCATATATTTT. This chain joins TRBV7-2 and TRBJ1-3; D is undetermined. The V gene lost 0 bases and the J gene lost 0 bases, with 6 bases spanning the gap. The CDR3 runs 15 residues. Germline V gene lookup returns CDR1 SGHTA and CDR2 FQGNSA.